This T cell receptor beta chain comes out of a study of T cells in Graves' hyperthyroidism and ophthalmopathy. Study-level points and caveats: Among thyroid clonotypes expanded above 0.001, most also appeared in blood. From stable hyperthyroidism, ophthalmopathy was set apart by a 13 V-J model.

What was amplified from RNA transcripts were TCR beta CDR3 regions. The TCR CDR3 was amplified in a first-round RT-PCR using the HTBI primer set. Each CDR3 protein is one row after TCRdb ran MiXCR on the multiplex PCR reads. This sample has around 570,000 distinct CDR3 sequences, with roughly 21% found just once. Notes on this clonotype: What it binds is unknown.

The CDR3 has 17 amino acids. Germline trimming cut 0 bases from V and 4 bases from J; bases unmatched to any gene: 9. CDR1 and CDR2 from the germline V gene are DFQATT and SNEGSKA (reference sequence). The receptor was isolated from a man in his forties with Graves' ophthalmopathy. The sample taken for sequencing was blood. The chain uses TRBV20-1 and TRBJ2-3; 11 bases map to TRBD2. CDR3 in DNA: TGCAGTGCTAGAGAGCCTCCGGGACTAGCGGTACCAGATACGCAGTATTTT. Its protein is CSAREPPGLAVPDTQYF.